The 31 T cell receptor beta chains presented below share a single source sample, sequenced in a study of CD8+CD57+ T cells in acquired aplastic anemia. Profiling that covered TCR beta VDJ and CDR3 relied on genomic DNA as its template. MiXCR, run by TCRdb on the reads, gives a single entry per CDR3 protein. The data show 210,000 or so distinct CDR3 sequences, with roughly 53% seen just once and 15% to 20% held by the top ten. Previously, flow cytometry had revealed CD8+CD57+ cell expansion in the patients chosen for sequencing. The specimen sequenced was sorted CD4+, CD8+, or CD8+CD57+ T cells (not recorded which) from PBMCs. All receptors come from a human donor with aplastic anemia.

V and J are TRBV7-2 and TRBJ2-7; 8 positions match TRBD1. Germline assignment: CDR1 SGHTA and CDR2 FQGNSA. V was pared by 3 bases and J by 4 bases, with 2 bases of the junction left unmatched. The CDR3 is 13 amino acids. For the CDR3, the DNA is TGTGCCAGCAGCTTGACAGGGGTTTACGAGCAGTACTTC. Its translation is CASSLTGVYEQYF.

A remark on this clonotype: This sequence may be a read error, since a much larger clone differs from it by one base. The V and J genes are TRBV7-2 and TRBJ2-7; TRBD2 aligns across 13 bases. After removal of 7 bases from V and 1 base from J, the junction contained 4 bases not matched to a gene. The V gene's germline CDR1 is SGHTA and CDR2 FQGNSA. This CDR3 contains 15 residues. CDR3 amino acids: CASIRTSGGSYEQYF. Here the CDR3 DNA reads TGTGCCAGCATCCGGACTAGCGGGGGATCCTACGAGCAGTACTTC.

This sequence joins TRBV9 and TRBJ2-2; possibly TRBD1 for D (6 bases). Germline lookup yields CDR1 SGDLS and CDR2 YYNGEE. V was cut by 3 bases and J by 6 bases, with 15 bases left in between. The CDR3 consists of 15 residues. CDR3 sequence: CASSGIQGNAGELFF. CDR3 sequence (DNA): TGTGCCAGCAGCGGTATACAGGGTAACGCCGGGGAGCTGTTTTTT. Together with reference TRBV9 and TRBJ2-2, the CDR3 gives the full variable domain: DSGVTQTPKHLITATGQRVTLRCSPRSGDLSVYWYQQSLDQGLQFLIQYYNGEERAKGNILERFSAQQFPDLHSELNLSSLELGDSALYFCASSGIQGNAGELFFGEGSRLTVL.

V and J are TRBV20-1 and TRBJ1-6; 7 positions match TRBD1. CDR1 is DFQATT and CDR2 is SNEGSKA in the germline V gene (reference sequence). This CDR3 is built from 17 residues. The CDR3 DNA reads as TGCAGGGCCAGCCGGGGAACAGGGGCGCCCTATAATTCACCCCTCCACTTT. Its protein is CRASRGTGAPYNSPLHF.

This clonotype was detected many times. This chain uses TRBV20-1 with TRBJ2-7, with TRBD2 identical over 13 bases. This CDR3 region has 15 residues. Germline V lookup: CDR1 DFQATT, CDR2 SNEGSKA (reference sequence). The ends lost 4 bases at V and 2 bases at J; junction bases unmatched: 5. The CDR3 DNA sequence: TGCAGTGCTATGACTAGCGGGGGGCCTCCCTACGAGCAGTACTTC. Amino acids: CSAMTSGGPPYEQYF.

Regarding this clonotype: This may come from a read error, since a much larger clone is one base off. This chain uses TRBV20-1 with TRBJ1-1; 9 bases map to TRBD1. Germline V gene data show CDR1 as DFQATT and CDR2 as SNEGSKA (reference sequence). The CDR3 length is 18 residues. The CDR3 protein is CGASPRGQGGVLSVEAFF. Here the CDR3 DNA reads TGCGGTGCTAGTCCCCGGGGACAGGGCGGAGTACTGTCCGTTGAAGCTTTCTTT.

This clonotype was found many times. The CDR3 spells CASSRGPNSPLHF. CDR3 in DNA: TGTGCCAGCAGCCGGGGACCTAATTCACCCCTCCACTTT. V is TRBV12-3 or TRBV12-4 and J is TRBJ1-6; a weak D match, TRBD1 (5 bases). The CDR3 runs 13 residues. V was trimmed by 6 bases and J by 6 bases, leaving 9 bases between them.

The chain employs TRBV2 and TRBJ2-7; D tentatively reads TRBD1 or TRBD2 (5 bases each). The germline V gene has CDR1 SNHLY and CDR2 FYNNEI. The V end lost 6 bases, the J end lost 4 bases, and 19 bases lay between the germline ends. The CDR3 is 15 residues long. DNA of the CDR3: TGTGCCAGCAGCACCGTTTGGGGGAGACAGTACGAGCAGTACTTC. Its translation: CASSTVWGRQYEQYF.

This clonotype was detected many times. The gene calls are TRBV20-1 and TRBJ1-1; D gene unclear. Germline V gene lookup returns CDR1 DFQATT and CDR2 SNEGSKA (reference sequence). This CDR3 has 12 amino acids. V lost 5 bases, J lost 0 bases, and 7 bases lay in between. The CDR3 protein is CSAGGMNTEAFF. The CDR3 bases are TGCAGTGCTGGCGGGATGAACACTGAAGCTTTCTTT.

This clonotype has ten or more counts. The rearrangement links TRBV19 to TRBJ1-5, with no clear D. This CDR3 comprises 14 residues. Germline CDR1 LNHDA, CDR2 SQIVND (reference sequence). V dropped 6 bases and J dropped 1 base, with 10 bases sitting between them. CDR3 sequence: CASRRVGSNQPQHF. The CDR3, as DNA: TGTGCCAGTAGACGGGTTGGGAGCAATCAGCCCCAGCATTTT.

This clonotype was observed many times. CDR3 sequence reads: CASSVDREGDYGYTF. Here the CDR3 DNA reads TGTGCCAGCAGCGTAGATAGGGAGGGAGACTATGGCTACACCTTC. The chain recombines TRBV9 with TRBJ1-2; unclear D gene. The V and J ends lost 0 bases and 3 bases respectively, with 12 bases between them. Germline V lookup: CDR1 SGDLS, CDR2 YYNGEE. The CDR3 totals 15 residues.

This clonotype occurred once. It may be a read error: a sequence one base away is much more abundant. The chain joins TRBV4-1 to TRBJ2-3, with 10 bases that match TRBD2. Germline CDR1 is MGHRA and CDR2 is YSYEKL. The ends lost 4 bases at V and 8 bases at J; junction bases unmatched: 12. This CDR3 spans 16 amino acids. The DNA of the CDR3 is TGCGCCAGCAGCCGAAGCGGAGCGGGGGGGCCCTCTACGCAGTATTTT. It specifies CASSRSGAGGPSTQYF.

There are many counts of this clonotype. The rearrangement links TRBV2 to TRBJ2-1; 10 positions agree with TRBD2. V lost 0 bases and J lost 4; bases outside the gene matches: 6. Germline V lookup: CDR1 SNHLY, CDR2 FYNNEI. This CDR3 is 17 amino acids long. CDR3 in amino acids: CASSEAPSGGGYNEQFF. Here the CDR3 DNA reads TGTGCCAGCAGTGAAGCGCCCAGCGGGGGGGGGTACAATGAGCAGTTCTTC.

Many counts were recorded for this clonotype. The rearrangement links TRBV5-6 to TRBJ2-3; 9 nucleotides align to TRBD2. In germline, CDR1 is SGHDT, CDR2 YYEEEE. The CDR3 spans 16 residues. V trimming: 2 bases; J trimming: 3 bases; junction bases outside the gene matches: 7. The CDR3 loop reads CASSFLTSGGTDTQYF. DNA of the CDR3: TGTGCCAGCAGCTTTTTGACTAGCGGAGGGACAGATACGCAGTATTTT.

This clonotype came up many times. The chain links TRBV6-1 to TRBJ2-7; 7 bases agree with TRBD1. Germline assignment: CDR1 MNHNS and CDR2 SASEGT. Trimming cost V 0 bases and J 9 bases; bases outside gene matches: 11. This CDR3 is 15 amino acids long. The CDR3 region is CASSEAAGQAFRQYF. The CDR3 DNA is TGTGCCAGCAGTGAAGCGGCAGGACAGGCCTTTCGGCAGTACTTC.

This clonotype was recorded at least ten times. The gene calls are TRBV6-1 and TRBJ2-3; the D gene is possibly TRBD2 (5 bases). Per the germline V gene, CDR1 is MNHNS and CDR2 is SASEGT. The germline V and J ends were trimmed by 6 bases and 3 bases, with 7 bases remaining between them. This CDR3 comprises 12 residues. The CDR3 here is CASSEGTDTQYF. CDR3 DNA: TGTGCCAGCAGCGAGGGAACAGATACGCAGTATTTT.

J is TRBJ2-7 and V is TRBV10-3; the match to TRBD1 covers 10 bases. The CDR3 runs 16 residues. V was clipped by 3 bases and J by 4 bases; unmatched bases: 9. In germline, CDR1 is ENHRY, CDR2 SYGVKD. CDR3 protein: CAISDRDRGRGYEQYF. CDR3 in DNA: TGTGCCATCAGTGACCGGGACAGGGGCCGGGGGTACGAGCAGTACTTC.

V gene TRBV6-6 combines with J gene TRBJ1-5, with a weak D call TRBD1 (5 bases). Trimming shortened V by 6 bases and J by 3 bases, and 12 bases separated the two germline ends. Germline CDR1 reads MNHNY; CDR2 reads SVGAGI (reference sequence). CDR3 length: 14 amino acids. The CDR3 DNA follows: TGTGCCAGCAGCGAAAGGGGAACCAATCAGCCCCAGCATTTT. Protein product: CASSERGTNQPQHF.

As concerns this clonotype: A read error is possible here, since a much larger clone lies one base away. The V and J genes are TRBV5-4 and TRBJ2-2; D is ambiguous. Germline-derived CDR1 and CDR2 are SGHNT and YYREEE (reference sequence). The V end was cut by 0 bases, the J end by 6 bases, with 9 bases between. This CDR3 is 14 amino acids long. The CDR3 sequence is CASSLDLGAGELFF. The CDR3 DNA reads as TGTGCCAGCAGCTTGGATCTGGGCGCCGGGGAGCTGTTTTTT.

This chain connects TRBV20-1 to TRBJ1-6; the D gene is possibly TRBD1 (6 bases). CDR3 length: 16 amino acids. CDR1 and CDR2 from the germline V gene are DFQATT and SNEGSKA (reference sequence). Trimming took 6 bases from V and 6 from J, leaving 21 bases between them. DNA for the CDR3: TGCAGTGCCAGCAGCCCGACGGGGGCGGGTAATTCACCCCTCCACTTT. It codes for CSASSPTGAGNSPLHF.

This chain uses TRBV3-1 with TRBJ1-1, with D tentatively TRBD1 (5 bases). CDR1 and CDR2 (germline): LGHDT, YNNKEL (reference sequence). Trimming left V 1 base short and J 4 bases short, with 13 bases between. This CDR3 has 15 residues. The CDR3 region is CASSQARDGATEAFF. DNA of the CDR3: TGTGCCAGCAGCCAAGCCCGGGACGGGGCCACTGAAGCTTTCTTT.

The chain uses TRBV19 and TRBJ2-7; D not certain. The CDR3 runs 12 residues. Between the trimmed V and J ends, which lost 6 bases and 3 bases, there was a span of 9 bases. Germline CDR1 LNHDA, CDR2 SQIVND (reference sequence). The CDR3 is CASRGKDYEQYV. CDR3 bases: TGTGCCAGTAGGGGTAAGGACTACGAGCAGTACGTC.

The chain employs TRBV25-1 and TRBJ2-3; 11 positions match TRBD2. Germline V lookup: CDR1 MGHDK, CDR2 SYGVNS. J lost 7 bases, V lost 4 bases, and 10 bases had no gene match. The CDR3 sequence is 16 residues long. The CDR3 nucleotides are TGTGCCAGCAGTGGACAAGATAGCGGGAGGGGGTATACGCAGTATTTT. This encodes CASSGQDSGRGYTQYF.

The chain uses TRBV2 and TRBJ2-7; D remains unclear. Germline V gene data show CDR1 as SNHLY and CDR2 as FYNNEI. This CDR3 region has 11 residues. Trimming stripped 3 bases from V and 5 bases from J, with 5 bases between. CDR3 region: CASSDPDEQYF. The CDR3 DNA sequence: TGTGCCAGCAGTGATCCGGACGAGCAGTACTTC.

Note on this clonotype: The junction departs from the called germline gene at one end, perhaps through a read error. The chain links TRBV28 to TRBJ1-4; maybe TRBD1 (6 bases). Germline V CDR1 and CDR2: MDHEN, SYDVKM. This CDR3 has 14 residues. CDR3 amino acids: CASSGGLTSEKLFF. The CDR3 DNA is TGTGCCAGCAGCGGGGGGCTGACTAGTGAAAAACTGTTTTTT.

A note on this clonotype: A much larger clone lies one base from this, so it may be a read error. This sequence joins TRBV6-2 or TRBV6-3 and TRBJ1-1, with D perhaps matching TRBD1 (5 bases). V gave up 6 bases and J gave up 6 bases, with 20 bases separating them. The CDR3 has 15 amino acids. The germline CDR1 and CDR2 sequences are MNHEY and SVGEGT. The CDR3 sequence is CASRGVAEIGAEAFF. The CDR3 bases are TGTGCCAGCAGGGGGGTGGCCGAGATTGGCGCTGAAGCTTTCTTT.

This clonotype was observed many times. V usage is TRBV20-1 and J usage is TRBJ2-1; 11 nucleotides agree with TRBD1. Germline assignment: CDR1 DFQATT and CDR2 SNEGSKA (reference sequence). The V segment lost 4 bases and the J segment 8 bases; nucleotides outside the gene matches: 10. The CDR3 loop spans 15 amino acids. The CDR3 sequence: CSANGQGARQDEQFF. CDR3 DNA sequence: TGCAGTGCTAACGGACAGGGGGCCCGCCAGGATGAGCAGTTCTTC.

The chain is built from TRBV19 and TRBJ2-7, with 7 bases identical to TRBD1. CDR3 size: 14 residues. Germline CDR1 reads LNHDA; CDR2 reads SQIVND (reference sequence). The J segment lost 2 bases and the V segment lost 4 bases, leaving 5 bases of the junction unmatched. The CDR3 is CASSKGRGTYEQYF. The CDR3 nucleotides read TGTGCCAGTAGTAAGGGCAGGGGGACCTACGAGCAGTACTTC.

The chain links TRBV6-5 to TRBJ2-2; D gene ambiguous. CDR1 and CDR2 from the germline V gene are MNHEY and SVGAGI. V was pared by 10 bases and J by 2 bases, with 17 bases between. CDR3 length equals 15 residues. The CDR3 reads CAIRPPSGNTGELFF. CDR3 nucleotide sequence: TGTGCCATCCGTCCACCGTCTGGAAACACCGGGGAGCTGTTTTTT.

CDR3 bases: TGTGCCAGCAGTGGAGCGATCAATCAGCCCCAGCATTTT. Amino acid sequence: CASSGAINQPQHF. The chain joins TRBV15 to TRBJ1-5; D remains unclear. Germline assignment: CDR1 LNHNV and CDR2 YYDKDF (reference sequence). Between the trimmed V and J ends, which lost 10 bases and 3 bases, there was a span of 13 bases. The CDR3 spans 13 residues. Looking up the rest from reference TRBV15 and TRBJ1-5 gives the full variable domain: DAMVIQNPRYQVTQFGKPVTLSCSQTLNHNVMYWYQQKSSQAPKLLFHYYDKDFNNEADTPDNFQSRRPNTSFCFLDIRSPGLGDTAMYLCASSGAINQPQHFGDGTRLSIL.

The chain joins TRBV20-1 to TRBJ1-1; 10 bases align to TRBD1. CDR1 DFQATT and CDR2 SNEGSKA come from the germline V gene (reference sequence). The CDR3 length is 14 residues. The trim removed 3 bases at V and 8 bases at J, leaving 9 bases unmatched. CDR3 in amino acids: CSASTGTGVTEAFF. CDR3 DNA: TGCAGTGCTAGCACCGGGACAGGGGTAACGGAAGCTTTCTTT.